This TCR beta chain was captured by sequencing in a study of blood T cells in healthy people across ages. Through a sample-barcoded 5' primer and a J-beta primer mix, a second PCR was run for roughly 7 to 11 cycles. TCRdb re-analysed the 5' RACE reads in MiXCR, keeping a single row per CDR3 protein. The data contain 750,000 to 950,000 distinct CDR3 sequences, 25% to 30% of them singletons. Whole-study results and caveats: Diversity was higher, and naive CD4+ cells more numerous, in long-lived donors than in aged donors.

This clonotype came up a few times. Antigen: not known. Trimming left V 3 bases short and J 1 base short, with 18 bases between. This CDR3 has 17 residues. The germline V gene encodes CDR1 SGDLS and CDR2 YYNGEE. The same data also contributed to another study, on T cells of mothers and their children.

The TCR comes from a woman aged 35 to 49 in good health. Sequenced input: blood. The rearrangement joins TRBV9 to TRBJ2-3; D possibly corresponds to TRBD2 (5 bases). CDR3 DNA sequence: TGTGCCAGCAGCGCGGCTGGACCGGGAAGAGGCACAGATACGCAGTATTTT. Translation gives CASSAAGPGRGTDTQYF.